This T cell receptor (beta chain) stems from a study of T-cell memory formation after mild COVID-19. CDR1 and CDR2 (germline): SGHAT, FQNNGV. The CDR3 runs to 16 residues. The germline V and J ends were trimmed by 5 bases and 9 bases, with 26 bases remaining between them. The study, taken as a whole, reports: CD4/CD8 balance characterized clones contracting day 15 to 85, and CD4+ skew characterized later expanders.

TCRdb re-analysed the 5' RACE reads in MiXCR, keeping a single row per CDR3 protein. This sample has 110,000 to 150,000 distinct CDR3 sequences; roughly 13% occur once, and the top ten carry approximately 30%. This clonotype has a handful of counts. Its specificity is not known. Sequenced material: PBMCs or a T cell subset sorted from them (not recorded which). The sequence came from an adult woman who had mild COVID-19 (a few samples of this study predate the infection). Cell type and time point are not known. This chain connects TRBV11-2 to TRBJ2-7, with D tentatively TRBD1 or TRBD2 (5 bases each). CDR3 in DNA: TGTGCCAGCAGCAAAGCCCGGGGCCCCCTCGGCGAGACGCAGTACTTC. This codes for CASSKARGPLGETQYF.